One and the same sample provided the 2 T cell receptor beta chains below, sequenced in a study of CD8 T cells in Susac syndrome. It was with random hexamers that roughly 0.5 to 1 ug RNA was reverse transcribed. TCRdb reprocessed the immunoSEQ multiplex PCR reads with MiXCR, giving one entry per CDR3 protein. This sample carries tens of thousands of distinct CDR3 sequences, roughly 95% of them seen once, and the ten largest clones take about 0.52%. Sequencing input: CD8+ T cells from PBMCs. These receptors all stem from a human donor with Susac syndrome.

The chain is built from TRBV5-6 and TRBJ2-3; TRBD2 matches 11 bases. V lost 6 bases and J lost 7; bases outside the gene matches: 7. The CDR3 is 14 amino acids. Germline V CDR1 and CDR2: SGHDT, YYEEEE. The CDR3 loop is CASNLAGGTNTQYF. The CDR3, as DNA: TGTGCCAGCAATCTAGCGGGGGGAACAAATACGCAGTATTTT.

This sequence joins TRBV12-5 and TRBJ2-2; possible D gene TRBD1, 6 bases. Between the trimmed V and J ends, which lost 6 bases and 1 base, there was a span of 12 bases. Germline V gene lookup returns CDR1 LGHNT and CDR2 FRNRAP. The CDR3 totals 15 residues. The CDR3 DNA reads as TGTGCTAGTGGGCCGTCCAGGGGGAACACCGGGGAGCTGTTTTTT. Protein: CASGPSRGNTGELFF.